This record concerns one T cell receptor beta chain sequence. The data derive from a study of T cell changes during pregnancy in multiple sclerosis. Some clones are missing from TCRdb's copy, which holds only in-frame ones; the method was immunoSEQ multiplex PCR. This table has approximately 61,000 clones, roughly 90% appearing once. This sequence originates from a female donor with multiple sclerosis, enrolled in a pregnancy study. The starting material was peripheral blood, obtained in the first trimester of pregnancy.

As DNA, the CDR3 is TGCAGCGTTTCAGGACAATCAACTAATGAAAAACTGTTTTTT. This codes for CSVSGQSTNEKLFF. The V and J genes are TRBV29-1 and TRBJ1-4; D is perhaps TRBD1 (5 bases). Germline loops: CDR1 SQVTM, CDR2 ANQGSEA. V lost 5 bases and J lost 0, with 10 bases in between. CDR3 length: 14 amino acids.